The clone carrying this T cell receptor beta chain was picked up one time. Its target is not known. This entry belongs to a study of a mutant IDH1 vaccine in newly diagnosed glioma. This table comes from immunoSEQ multiplex PCR, and its TCRdb copy is limited to in-frame clones, with some not included. The sample yields 31,000 or so clones, approximately 78% seen once. This CDR3 is 16 amino acids long. CDR1 and CDR2 from the germline V gene are SGHRS and YFSETQ. Between the trimmed V and J ends, which lost 0 bases and 0 bases, there was a span of 9 bases. Time point of the sample: week 11, during vaccination. The investigators gave 300 ug of mutant IDH1 20-mer peptide in each vaccine dose, together with topical imiquimod.

The source material was PBMCs, sampled from a glioma patient whose treatment included an IDH1 peptide vaccine. The TCR comes from a man between 25 and 39 years old with glioma. V and J are TRBV5-1 and TRBJ2-2; the D is unclear. CDR3 sequence (DNA): TGCGCCAGCAGCTTGGCGTTGGGAACGAACACCGGGGAGCTGTTTTTT. Translated: CASSLALGTNTGELFF.